This TCR beta chain was profiled in a study of cytomegalovirus exposure and HLA in healthy donors (dated 2017 in TCRdb). In the study overall: In an earlier analysis of 450 to 750 of the donors, about 260 Gb of sequence data and about 110 million unique TCR beta sequences from 150 million to 200 million T cells were reported. The study combined high-throughput TCR immunosequencing, statistical association of individual TCRs with disease status, and machine learning to predict cytomegalovirus infection status. HLA typing included class I and class II loci at four-digit resolution. An early release covering just under 650 HLA-typed donors comprised approximately 290 gigabases of sequencing data and 85 million or so unique TCR sequences. To decide whether each TCR beta V gene segment behaved as functional or pseudogenic, an earlier analysis of 587 of the donors relied on high-throughput TCR beta sequencing. In the later analysis, no new phenotypic data were used to find candidate immune exposures; instead, reliance was placed on TCR beta sequences and their occurrence across donors. The study was designed to test whether signatures of past pathogen exposure could be identified by cataloging public T cell receptors. About 5 DR-DQ haplotypes were handled as single units for association and clustering, since linkage in the cohort was strong. Genome-wide SNP genotypes for about 60% of the roughly 670 donors were used in a later genetic analysis, which treated that subset as a discovery cohort. All discovery cohort repertoires had been generated using a single sequencing platform. In addition to the first cohort of several hundred subjects, a separate validation cohort of approximately 130 different subjects was used. To study patterns of TCR occurrence, a later analysis re-analyzed previously published TCR beta repertoires from 666 donors and added high-resolution HLA genotyping. The study profiled the T cell repertoires of fewer than 850 subjects by immunosequencing and related them to cytomegalovirus serostatus. On average, roughly 250,000 unique TCR beta nucleotide sequences were sequenced per donor among fewer than 500 genotyped donors of the cohort, with 15% to 20% of those sequences being non-productive. Among the roughly 400 genotyped donors, around 81% belonged to the genetic ancestry cluster associated with self-reported Caucasian donors. The number of donors typed differed by locus, with roughly 620-630 for A, B, C, DRB1 and DQB1, 522 for DQA1, approximately 570 for DPA1, and some 470 for DPB1. Donor age, sex, ethnicity and CMV serostatus were collected together with the repertoire data.

What the authors observed across the whole study: Presence/absence analyses assumed roughly uniform sequencing depth across donors, an assumption that may not hold. Because counts were too low, roughly 17 rarely observed V segments, including chromosome 9 orphons, were left out of the earlier analysis of about 620 of the donors. The only immune exposure information available for the cohort was CMV serostatus. According to a later genetic analysis, donors in an Asian-associated ancestry cluster had fewer N-insertions in productive TCRs than the roughly 700-donor mean. A total of some 180 TCR beta chains were listed by the study as associated with cytomegalovirus. A later genetic analysis associated a missense DCLRE1C variant with V-gene and J-gene trimming of TCR beta chains, and an independent cohort replicated the association. A later analysis reported that several top co-occurrence clusters appeared linked to parvovirus B19, influenza, CMV and Epstein-Barr virus. In a later analysis, the rate of TCR association differed among HLA loci, with DRB1 alleles having the most associated TCRs and HLA-C alleles having the fewest. At a false discovery rate of 0.05, a later analysis linked under 20,000 TCR beta sequences to specific HLA alleles. Assigning TCR associations to individual alleles was difficult when HLA alleles, especially DR and DQ, strongly co-occurred. A cluster of highly shared sequence variants was judged likely to represent a technical artifact of the sequencing pipeline. HLA typing was unavailable for some donors at each locus, so association tests used only the typed subset. A further reported finding was that TCR beta sequences accurately predicted the HLA-A and HLA-B alleles for most subjects in the first cohort. Because the 87-base-pair reads could not distinguish some IMGT-functional V segments, including TRBV6-2 and TRBV6-3, those segments were excluded. The authors suggested that the approach could potentially be generalized to other disease states and immunological phenotypes. The classifier was reported to diagnose cytomegalovirus status with high specificity and sensitivity in both the original cohort and the validation cohort. Most CMV-associated TCR beta chains appeared to be HLA-restricted in a later analysis, and the HLA associations seemed to be driven largely by CMV exposure. In an earlier analysis of some 500 of the donors, most TCR beta V segments appeared in productive rearrangements about 90% or about 30% of the time, broadly matching IMGT annotations. This cohort had only TCR beta chains sequenced, and the lack of alpha or paired-chain data limited which features could be detected. Correlated functional status among segregating V segments might be attributable to linkage disequilibrium, but an unknown experimental factor could not be ruled out. In vitro tests confirmed that a few of the cytomegalovirus-associated TCR beta chains recognize cytomegalovirus antigens. Compared with equally common non-associated chains, HLA-associated TCR beta chains in a later analysis were more clonally expanded and had lower generation probabilities. While some public TCRs were present in many individuals, most TCR sequences turned up only very rarely across donors.

Details on this clone: What antigen it recognizes has not been identified. Per-nucleotide qualities are absent, and no much larger clonotype sits a single base away.

In total, 500 to 700 healthy bone marrow donors made up the cohort. Cohort members were all nominally healthy when sampled, although unrecorded immune exposures were likely present. The donor tested CMV seropositive and was one of the 289 seropositive cohort members. A peripheral blood sample was collected from each donor, and TCR beta sequencing was performed on peripheral blood mononuclear cells. Genomic DNA extraction from the blood cell samples was performed with the Qiagen DNeasy Blood Extraction Kit. The library was obtained by the immunoSEQ multiplex PCR assay. A mixture of 60 forward primers for TCR Vbeta segments and 13 reverse primers for TCR Jbeta segments was used in the multiplex PCR. A multiplex PCR assay on genomic DNA amplified the CDR3 region of rearranged TCR beta genes. Amplified TCR beta libraries were sequenced as 87-base-pair reads on the Illumina HiSeq System. As for the authors' bioinformatics: A later analysis counted tens of millions of unique TCR beta chains across the roughly 700 repertoires, and about 10 million of these chains were shared by at least two donors. A nearest-neighbor algorithm error-corrected the raw reads and collapsed the reads into unique sequences, merging closely related sequences to remove PCR and sequencing errors. To assign V, D and J gene segments, CDR3 sequences were aligned to IMGT reference sequences. For a sequence to be retained, a match of at least six nucleotides to both a V gene segment and a J gene segment was required. Rearrangements were called productive when the CDR3 lacked stop codons and stayed in frame with V and J; all others were non-productive. Following IMGT convention, CDR3 was defined as the stretch from the second conserved V-encoded cysteine up to the conserved J-encoded phenylalanine. Sequences without an unambiguous match to a single V gene segment were excluded from the earlier analysis of about 630 of the donors. In an earlier analysis of several hundred of the donors, a V segment was called functional when productive rearrangements were above 56.7%, and segregating when the standard deviation between donors exceeded 5%. A statistical classification framework was built to diagnose cytomegalovirus status from the catalog of TCR beta chain sequences. V and J gene assignment, in a later analysis, came from comparing TCR nucleotide sequences with IMGT/GENE-DB human TR gene sequences. The TCRdist pipeline was used in a later analysis to assign CDR3 sequences and most-parsimonious VDJ recombination scenarios. A later analysis defined each TCR beta chain by its CDR3 amino acid sequence plus V-gene family, and excluded reads lacking a unique V-gene family. As a way to deal with suspected cross-contamination and a sequencing artifact, a later analysis dropped 450 to 600 nucleotide sequences that were highly shared and had low generation probability. In a later analysis, a clonal expansion index was calculated for each public chain from normalized within-repertoire ranks of inferred template counts. Generation probabilities in a later analysis came from a VDJ recombination model fitted to out-of-frame rearrangements, and those results were checked against IGoR. In a later analysis, hypergeometric tests were used to score TCR-TCR, TCR-HLA and TCR-CMV co-occurrence, with a repertoire-size bias correction applied to TCR pairs. To estimate false discovery rates, a later analysis permuted the HLA or CMV assignments 20 times. In a later analysis, co-occurring TCRs were grouped using DBSCAN, with TCRdist sequence similarity added in when clustering inside HLA-allele-positive subsets. Repertoires with fewer than 30,000 or more than 120,000 public chains were left out of co-occurrence clustering, as were about 5 repertoires with anomalous nucleotide sharing. The source is immuneACCESS, and TCRdb retained only in-frame sequences with V and J called. Part of the clones is not carried over; for the studies checked, unresolved V genes explain less than half of this, and the remainder is unexplained. The V and J calls and the clone size are those of that table, but D and trimming were determined from the DNA. For this sample there are about 100,000 clones; about four fifths appear just once. The ten largest clones add up to roughly 3% of the sample.

CDR1 and CDR2, per the germline V gene, are SNHLY and FYNNEI. The CDR3, cysteine through phenylalanine, is 19 amino acids long. The only DNA kept is the CDR3, 57 bases in frame from the first base. V drops 7 bases and J drops 1 base, leaving 28 bases in between. This clonotype was sampled from a female donor in good health and CMV-seropositive. Sequenced input: PBMCs. The rearranged chain carries TRBV2 and TRBJ1-1; the best D guess is TRBD1, with 6 bases matching. The bases read TGTGCCAGCAAGGCCTCTCACAGGGTGATAGTTCAGAGGAACACTGAAGCTTTCTTT. Protein translation: CASKASHRVIVQRNTEAFF.